These 15 T cell receptor beta chains came from one sample sequenced in a study of a mutant IDH1 vaccine in newly diagnosed glioma (dated by TCRdb to the early 2020s). Libraries were made using the immunoSEQ multiplex PCR assay. Sourced from immuneACCESS, this table was stored by TCRdb with only in-frame sequences that have V and J called. A share of the clones is absent; for the studies checked, an unresolved V gene accounts for under half, and the remainder has no known explanation. This sample comprises 50,000 to 65,000 clones, around nine tenths of them detected only once. 2.4% of the sample rests with the top ten. The antigens these receptors bind are not known. The intended sense of this specimen's time point label: week 11, during vaccination. A 20-mer mutant IDH1 peptide at 300 micrograms in Montanide made up each vaccine dose, which was injected subcutaneously together with topical imiquimod.

The sequencing used PBMCs, collected from a glioma patient whose treatment included an IDH1 peptide vaccine. These receptor sequences come from a man aged 50 or older with glioma.

V and J are TRBV7-2 and TRBJ1-5; 8 nucleotides line up with TRBD1. The germline V gene has CDR1 SGHTA and CDR2 FQGNSA. Trimming removed 4 bases from V and 9 bases from J; junction bases left unmatched: 11. This CDR3 is 15 amino acids long. The CDR3: CASSSQGGPSLPQHF. In DNA form, the CDR3 reads TGTGCCAGCAGCTCACAGGGGGGACCTTCCTTGCCCCAGCATTTT.

This clone was seen just once. The chain employs TRBV5-1 and TRBJ2-7; 10 nucleotides match TRBD1. The length of the CDR3 is 15 residues. Germline loops: CDR1 SGHRS, CDR2 YFSETQ. V was clipped by 4 bases and J by 4 bases; unmatched bases: 8. CDR3 sequence: CASSPGQGTGYEQYF. The DNA for the CDR3 is TGCGCCAGCAGCCCGGGACAGGGGACAGGGTACGAGCAGTACTTC. Combining the CDR3 with reference TRBV5-1 and TRBJ2-7 gives the whole variable domain KAGVTQTPRYLIKTRGQQVTLSCSPISGHRSVSWYQQTPGQGLQFLFEYFSETQRNKGNFPGRFSGRQFSNSRSEMNVSTLELGDSALYLCASSPGQGTGYEQYFGPGTRLTVT.

V usage is TRBV7-2 and J usage is TRBJ1-3; no clear D. Per germline, CDR1 SGHTA and CDR2 FQGNSA. The ends were cut back, 1 base at V and 0 bases at J, with 10 bases in the middle. The CDR3 spans 16 residues. CDR3 residues: CASSLEAPFSGNTIYF. Written as DNA, the CDR3 is TGTGCCAGCAGCTTAGAAGCCCCTTTCTCTGGAAACACCATATATTTT.

This sequence joins TRBV27 and TRBJ2-1; D is possibly TRBD1 (6 bases). V gave up 6 bases and J gave up 2 bases, with 14 bases separating them. Germline CDR1 MNHEY, CDR2 SMNVEV (reference sequence). The CDR3 runs 15 residues. The CDR3 is CASRPWGRAYNEQFF. In DNA form, the CDR3 reads TGTGCCAGCAGACCGTGGGGGCGGGCCTACAATGAGCAGTTCTTC.

The chain employs TRBV28 and TRBJ1-2; D gene uncertain. Germline V gene sequence: CDR1 MDHEN, CDR2 SYDVKM. The CDR3 runs to 12 residues. Trimming took off 6 bases at V and 10 bases at J, with 15 bases between the two ends. CDR3 region: CASRSQSIDYTF. In DNA, the CDR3 is TGTGCCAGCAGGTCTCAAAGCATTGACTACACCTTC.

J is TRBJ1-6 and V is TRBV10-2, with 7 bases matching TRBD1. The germline gives CDR1 WSHSY, CDR2 SAAADI. Trimming removed 6 bases from V and 4 bases from J; junction bases left unmatched: 9. The CDR3 spans 16 residues. The CDR3 DNA sequence: TGCGCCAGCAGACCCCAGGGGGGCAAGTATAATTCACCCCTCCACTTT. Amino acid sequence: CASRPQGGKYNSPLHF.

Here the CDR3 DNA reads TGCGCCAGCAGCCAAGATTATAGGGCCGAGCAGTACTTC. Amino acid sequence: CASSQDYRAEQYF. The chain employs TRBV4-1 and TRBJ2-7; D not certain. Deletions cut 0 bases from V and 6 bases from J, with 9 bases between. The CDR3 totals 13 residues. Per germline, CDR1 MGHRA and CDR2 YSYEKL.

This sequence joins TRBV18 and TRBJ1-6; 11 positions match TRBD1. The CDR3 consists of 16 residues. V lost 3 bases, J lost 5 bases, and 3 bases stayed unmatched. The germline V gene has CDR1 KGHSH and CDR2 LQKENI. The DNA for the CDR3 is TGTGCCAGCTCACCCCCGGGACAGGGGGATAATTCACCCCTCCACTTT. This encodes CASSPPGQGDNSPLHF. Complete variable domain (other parts from reference TRBV18 and TRBJ1-6): NAGVMQNPRHLVRRRGQEARLRCSPMKGHSHVYWYRQLPEEGLKFMVYLQKENIIDESGMPKERFSAEFPKEGPSILRIQQVVRGDSAAYFCASSPPGQGDNSPLHFGNGTRLTVT.

CDR3 region: CASSLVGFWEEKLFF. CDR3 bases: TGTGCCAGCAGCTTAGTGGGGTTCTGGGAGGAAAAACTGTTTTTT. The V and J genes are TRBV7-9 and TRBJ1-4; D not resolved. Germline V gene data show CDR1 as SEHNR and CDR2 as FQNEAQ (reference sequence). The ends were cut back, 1 base at V and 8 bases at J, with 14 bases in the middle. The CDR3 runs to 15 residues.

The V and J genes are TRBV7-8 and TRBJ1-4; 7 bases agree with TRBD1. The CDR3 is 17 amino acids. The germline V gene encodes CDR1 SGHVS and CDR2 FQNEAQ. Trimming cost V 5 bases and J 0 bases; bases outside gene matches: 9. The CDR3 protein is CASSVGTATATNEKLFF. The DNA of the CDR3 is TGTGCCAGCAGCGTCGGGACAGCTACTGCAACTAATGAAAAACTGTTTTTT.

The rearrangement uses TRBV5-1 and TRBJ2-7; TRBD1 aligns across 9 bases. The CDR3 sequence is 15 residues long. Trimming removed 2 bases from V and 4 bases from J; junction bases left unmatched: 7. CDR1 and CDR2 (germline): SGHRS, YFSETQ. The CDR3 reads CASSFGDRDLYEQYF. The CDR3 DNA sequence: TGCGCCAGCAGCTTTGGGGACAGGGACCTATACGAGCAGTACTTC.

The gene calls are TRBV28 and TRBJ2-3; 8 bases map to TRBD2. CDR3 size: 18 residues. CDR1 and CDR2 (germline): MDHEN, SYDVKM. J gave up 4 bases and V 2 bases, and 14 bases lay outside the gene matches. This CDR3 is CASSLVVEGLVFSDTQYF. CDR3 nucleotide sequence: TGTGCCAGCAGTTTAGTGGTGGAGGGACTAGTTTTTTCAGATACGCAGTATTTT.

The rearrangement joins TRBV7-9 to TRBJ1-1; D may be TRBD1 (6 bases). From germline, CDR1 is SEHNR and CDR2 FQNEAQ (reference sequence). V lost 3 bases and J 10 bases, leaving 15 bases between the germline ends. The CDR3 consists of 13 residues. CDR3 region: CASSLGGVSPAFF. As DNA, the CDR3 is TGTGCCAGCAGCTTGGGGGGCGTGAGTCCAGCTTTCTTT.

The chain joins TRBV5-6 to TRBJ1-5; possible D gene TRBD1, 6 bases. This CDR3 is 13 amino acids long. CDR1 is SGHDT and CDR2 is YYEEEE in the germline V gene. The V end was cut by 2 bases, the J end by 5 bases, with 8 bases between. CDR3 region: CASSLGGDQPQHF. CDR3 coding DNA: TGTGCCAGCAGCTTAGGGGGGGATCAGCCCCAGCATTTT.

V gene TRBV5-1 combines with J gene TRBJ2-2, with 8 bases lining up with TRBD1. V gave up 4 bases and J gave up 1 base; unmatched junction bases: 3. CDR3 length equals 15 residues. The germline V gene has CDR1 SGHRS and CDR2 YFSETQ. The CDR3 nucleotides are TGCGCCAGCAGCACCGGACAGGGGAACACCGGGGAGCTGTTTTTT. Protein: CASSTGQGNTGELFF. Supplemented by reference TRBV5-1 and TRBJ2-2, the full variable domain reads KAGVTQTPRYLIKTRGQQVTLSCSPISGHRSVSWYQQTPGQGLQFLFEYFSETQRNKGNFPGRFSGRQFSNSRSEMNVSTLELGDSALYLCASSTGQGNTGELFFGEGSRLTVL.